This T cell receptor beta chain was sequenced for a study of CD8+CD57+ T cells in acquired aplastic anemia (dated by TCRdb to 2016 to 2018). About the full investigation: DNA extracted from sorted CD4+ and CD8+ cells had a mean of 3.2 ug, with a range of roughly 0.19 to 27.4 ug. CD8+CD57+ expansion was defined as frequency above the mean frequency observed in healthy subjects. Results and caveats for the whole study, not just this receptor: Roughly 30 CD8+ CDR3 sequences were shared between patients and controls but appeared highly expressed in patients and within their immunodominant clones. Between patients and healthy controls, no significant difference in CD8+ Simpson's diversity was found (P=0.060).

Genomic DNA served as template for TCR beta VDJ combination and CDR3 sequence profiling. An Illumina HiSeq 2000 was used for TCR repertoire sequencing. From the authors' description of their analysis: TRBV/TRBJ rearrangement plots, CDR3 size and DJ length profiles, and Simpson's diversity index were used to assess repertoires. The immunodominant clone was defined as the most abundant DNA sequence in deep sequencing data. CDR3 amino acid sequences were screened for sharing across subjects and were compared with published repertoires and the VDJdb database. The raw public reads went through TCRdb reprocessing: fastp at Q25, MiXCR clone calling, in-frame beta chains kept. Duplicate CDR3 protein sequences are folded into a single record with the most common DNA and genes. These V and J calls are TCRdb output, not the study's own analysis. The sample table lists about 170,000 distinct CDR3 sequences, around half of them with a count of one. The ten largest clones take up 1.1% of the sample.

Expansion of CD8+CD57+ cells had been shown by flow cytometry in the patients chosen for sequencing. Severe acquired aplastic anemia was diagnosed in all patients according to International Study of Aplastic Anemia and Agranulocytosis and Camitta criteria. No patient had received any therapy when blood was sampled. The study deep-sequenced TCR repertoires of sorted CD4+ and CD8+ blood T cells from severe aplastic anemia patients and healthy subjects. Patients were enrolled in the USA under clinicaltrials.gov protocols 00001620, 01623167, 00001397, 00071045, 00081523 and 00961064. Ficoll-Paque density gradient centrifugation was used to isolate peripheral blood mononuclear cells. Before DNA extraction, CD4+ and CD8+ T cells were sorted by FACS or by magnetic beads. This clonotype was recorded many times. Its antigen is still unknown. No clone much larger than this one lies a single base away; base qualities are absent.

The TCR comes from a human donor with aplastic anemia. Sequencing used sorted CD4+, CD8+, or CD8+CD57+ T cells (not recorded which) from PBMCs.

The CDR3 is CASRQGNYGYTF. The DNA is as follows: TGTGCCAGCAGACAGGGCAACTATGGCTACACCTTC. The chain employs TRBV12-3 or TRBV12-4 and TRBJ1-2; possibly the D gene is TRBD1, per 6 matching bases. V loses 6 bases, J loses 2 bases, and the germline ends lie 7 bases apart. The CDR3 runs 12 residues from the cysteine to the phenylalanine. Of all the DNA, just the CDR3 is kept, 36 bases in frame from base 1.